These 5 T cell receptor beta chains were sequenced from one sample in a study of T cell repertoires in cytomegalovirus infection. TCRdb passed the reads through MiXCR, listing each CDR3 protein once. The data hold around 450,000 distinct CDR3 sequences, with 31% observed a single time. The specimen was PBMCs. Receptors were obtained from a human donor in good health (CMV status not recorded). Some clones in this sample may be carry-over from other donors' samples.

The genes are TRBV12-3 or TRBV12-4 and TRBJ1-4; D is unclear. Between the trimmed V and J ends, which lost 6 bases and 8 bases, there was a span of 16 bases. CDR3 size: 14 residues. CDR3: CASRRDREEEKLFF. CDR3 DNA: TGTGCCAGCAGGAGAGACCGGGAAGAGGAAAAACTGTTTTTT.

At least ten counts were recorded for this clonotype. V is TRBV7-8 and J is TRBJ1-2; a possible D gene is TRBD1 (5 bases). CDR1 SGHVS and CDR2 FQNEAQ come from the germline V gene. V shed 8 bases and J shed 5 bases, with 18 bases lying between them. CDR3 length equals 14 residues. For the CDR3, the DNA is TGTGCCAGCCAACCAGGGCCCCTCAAATATGGCTACACCTTC. Amino acids: CASQPGPLKYGYTF.

This clonotype was counted at least ten times. The chain employs TRBV5-4 and TRBJ1-4; no definite D call. V was cut by 0 bases and J by 8 bases, with 11 bases left in between. Germline V lookup: CDR1 SGHNT, CDR2 YYREEE (reference sequence). This CDR3 is built from 14 residues. The DNA of the CDR3 is TGTGCCAGCAGCTTGGGGGCACAACAAGAAAAACTGTTTTTT. Amino acids: CASSLGAQQEKLFF.

The J gene is TRBJ2-4, the V gene TRBV28; D perhaps matches TRBD2 (6 bases). The CDR3 totals 16 residues. CDR1 and CDR2 from the germline V gene are MDHEN and SYDVKM. Trimming shortened V by 2 bases and J by 0 bases, and 11 bases separated the two germline ends. CDR3 residues: CASSLVPGGAKNIQYF. The CDR3 nucleotides are TGTGCCAGCAGTTTAGTGCCCGGGGGAGCCAAAAACATTCAGTACTTC.

The table lists this clonotype with a few counts. Its ends do not fully match the called genes, so a read error is possible. The V gene is TRBV6-2 or TRBV6-3, the J gene TRBJ2-3; D is possibly TRBD1 or TRBD2 (6 bases each). Looked up from germline, CDR1 is MNHEY and CDR2 is SVGEGT. This CDR3 region has 15 residues. The CDR3 DNA follows: TGTGCCAGCAGCTACTCGGGGGCCCGGGCTTCTACGCAGTATTTT. This sequence encodes CASSYSGARASTQYF.